The 30 T cell receptor beta chains listed next were all sequenced from one sample in a study of beta chain features in type 1 diabetes. Expressed TCRB transcripts were sequenced after all isolated RNA was converted to cDNA. TCRdb's copy holds only in-frame clones and misses some; the assay was immunoSEQ multiplex PCR. The sample includes some 900,000 clones, 15% to 20% of them seen just once. The sample consisted of naive CD4+ T cells from blood. These receptors came from a woman aged 18-29 years in good health.

Only a few counts were recorded for this clone. The gene calls are TRBV13 and TRBJ1-2; 7 nucleotides match TRBD1. Germline assignment: CDR1 PRHDT and CDR2 FYEKMQ (reference sequence). Losses at the gene ends were 2 bases for V and 4 bases for J; bases not matched to a gene: 7. This CDR3 has 15 amino acids. The CDR3 is CASSLMTGPTYGYTF. In DNA form, the CDR3 reads TGTGCCAGCAGCTTAATGACAGGGCCGACCTATGGCTACACCTTC.

V usage is TRBV5-1 and J usage is TRBJ2-7; TRBD2 aligns across 7 bases. J gave up 7 bases and V 4 bases, and 5 bases lay outside the gene matches. The CDR3 is 12 residues long. Germline V gene data show CDR1 as SGHRS and CDR2 as YFSETQ. The CDR3 loop is CASSLHGGEQYF. The CDR3 DNA is TGCGCCAGCAGCCTACACGGGGGGGAGCAGTACTTC.

This chain joins TRBV5-4 and TRBJ2-3; D is uncertain. The CDR3 spans 15 residues. CDR1 and CDR2 from the germline V gene are SGHNT and YYREEE (reference sequence). Trimming shortened V by 0 bases and J by 1 base, and 9 bases separated the two germline ends. CDR3 region: CASSLDGRGTDTQYF. The CDR3 bases are TGTGCCAGCAGCTTGGATGGTAGGGGCACAGATACGCAGTATTTT.

This clone was found a few times. The chain employs TRBV5-1 and TRBJ2-7, with TRBD2 matching 8 bases. After removal of 4 bases from V and 0 bases from J, the junction contained 9 bases not matched to a gene. CDR3 length: 16 amino acids. Germline CDR1 is SGHRS and CDR2 is YFSETQ. CDR3: CASSPGGGLSSYEQYF. The CDR3 DNA is TGCGCCAGCAGCCCCGGGGGGGGCCTAAGCTCCTACGAGCAGTACTTC. The variable domain in full, completed from reference TRBV5-1 and TRBJ2-7, reads KAGVTQTPRYLIKTRGQQVTLSCSPISGHRSVSWYQQTPGQGLQFLFEYFSETQRNKGNFPGRFSGRQFSNSRSEMNVSTLELGDSALYLCASSPGGGLSSYEQYFGPGTRLTVT.

Only a few counts were recorded for this clone. The chain joins TRBV5-1 to TRBJ2-2; no clear D. The germline V and J ends were trimmed by 6 bases and 2 bases, with 14 bases remaining between them. CDR1 is SGHRS, CDR2 YFSETQ, per germline. CDR3 length: 15 residues. In nucleotides, the CDR3 is TGCGCCAGCACCTCACGGAGCAGAAACACCGGGGAGCTGTTTTTT. It specifies CASTSRSRNTGELFF.

This clone has more than one count but fewer than ten. This chain uses TRBV5-1 with TRBJ1-1; D not certain. The CDR3 has 15 amino acids. In germline, CDR1 is SGHRS, CDR2 YFSETQ. With 0 bases removed from V and 1 base from J, the gap between germline ends came to 10 bases. The CDR3: CASSLDGVWNTEAFF. The CDR3 DNA follows: TGCGCCAGCAGCTTGGACGGGGTTTGGAACACTGAAGCTTTCTTT.

This clone was detected only a few times. This chain links TRBV19 with TRBJ2-7, with 11 nucleotides matching TRBD2. J lost 6 bases, V lost 3 bases, and 1 base had no gene match. CDR1 LNHDA and CDR2 SQIVND come from the germline V gene (reference sequence). The CDR3 is 13 amino acids. The CDR3 loop reads CASSMGLAAEQYF. The CDR3 region has the DNA TGTGCCAGTAGTATGGGACTAGCGGCCGAGCAGTACTTC.

This clone was counted between two and nine times. V gene TRBV4-3 combines with J gene TRBJ2-7; D is perhaps TRBD1 (5 bases). V was shortened by 0 bases and J by 4 bases, with 10 bases between the two germline ends. This CDR3 is built from 14 residues. Germline V gene sequence: CDR1 LGHNA, CDR2 YSLEER. The CDR3 DNA sequence: TGCGCCAGCAGCCAAGACAGGACATCTTACGAGCAGTACTTC. Encoded protein: CASSQDRTSYEQYF.

The rearrangement joins TRBV21-1 to TRBJ1-3. TRBV21-1 is marked as a pseudogene. The CDR3 sequence is 21 residues long. DNA of the CDR3: TGTGCCAGCGCCGCTCTGATCCCTGCTAGGAGGCCCACTACCTCTGGAAACACCATATATTTT. It translates to CASAALIPARRPTTSGNTIYF.

The chain joins TRBV27 to TRBJ2-7, with 8 nucleotides matching TRBD1. The CDR3 runs 15 residues. Germline V gives CDR1 MNHEY, CDR2 SMNVEV (reference sequence). The ends lost 2 bases at V and 6 bases at J; junction bases unmatched: 9. DNA of the CDR3: TGTGCCAGCAGTTTAGAAGGGACAGGTATAGGCGAGCAGTACTTC. This sequence encodes CASSLEGTGIGEQYF.

This clone was detected a few times. This rearrangement joins TRBV7-8 to TRBJ2-1; 8 bases fit TRBD1. After removal of 5 bases from V and 8 bases from J, the junction contained 14 bases not matched to a gene. This CDR3 spans 16 amino acids. Germline CDR1 reads SGHVS; CDR2 reads FQNEAQ. CDR3 region: CASSRSGTGTHHEQFF. CDR3 nucleotide sequence: TGTGCCAGCAGCAGGAGTGGGACAGGCACCCACCATGAGCAGTTCTTC.

The chain combines TRBV27 with TRBJ2-1; D could derive from TRBD1 or TRBD2 (5 bases each). Deletions cut 7 bases from V and 4 bases from J, with 23 bases between. There are 17 residues in the CDR3. CDR1 and CDR2 (germline): MNHEY, SMNVEV (reference sequence). The CDR3 region is CASIQLGFRGEYNEQFF. In DNA form, the CDR3 reads TGTGCCAGCATCCAATTGGGGTTTAGAGGGGAATACAATGAGCAGTTCTTC.

This sequence joins TRBV5-1 and TRBJ2-2, with D possibly called TRBD1 or TRBD2 (5 bases each). Germline assignment: CDR1 SGHRS and CDR2 YFSETQ. The ends were cut back, 1 base at V and 5 bases at J, with 36 bases in the middle. The CDR3 loop spans 23 amino acids. CDR3 coding DNA: TGCGCCAGCAGCTTGACCACCCCGCCGACCCGGGGCACAATAGGACGGTGGACCGGGGAGCTGTTTTTT. Encoded protein: CASSLTTPPTRGTIGRWTGELFF.

Comment on this clone: In the same sample, other DNA sequences code for this CDR3. V gene TRBV7-9 combines with J gene TRBJ2-2; unclear D gene. From germline, CDR1 is SEHNR and CDR2 FQNEAQ (reference sequence). Trimming stripped 2 bases from V and 8 bases from J, with 6 bases between. The CDR3 runs to 12 residues. Here the CDR3 reads CASSLTAGELFF. For the CDR3, the DNA is TGTGCCAGCAGCTTAACGGCGGGGGAGCTGTTTTTT.

The J gene is TRBJ2-7, the V gene TRBV5-4; 7 nucleotides agree with TRBD2. The V and J ends lost 9 bases and 0 bases, in that order; junction bases with no gene match: 9. CDR1 and CDR2 from the germline V gene are SGHNT and YYREEE (reference sequence). The CDR3 covers 14 residues. CDR3 in amino acids: CATTLGGNSYEQYF. CDR3 nucleotide sequence: TGTGCCACCACGCTCGGGGGGAACTCCTACGAGCAGTACTTC.

This clone was seen a handful of times. This chain joins TRBV5-1 and TRBJ2-7; 8 positions agree with TRBD2. CDR1 is SGHRS and CDR2 is YFSETQ in the germline V gene. This CDR3 is 14 amino acids long. After removal of 1 base from V and 4 bases from J, the junction contained 4 bases not matched to a gene. CDR3 in DNA: TGCGCCAGCAGCTTGAGCGGGAGTGGGTACGAGCAGTACTTC. Protein sequence: CASSLSGSGYEQYF. The full variable domain, its missing parts supplied by reference TRBV5-1 and TRBJ2-7, is KAGVTQTPRYLIKTRGQQVTLSCSPISGHRSVSWYQQTPGQGLQFLFEYFSETQRNKGNFPGRFSGRQFSNSRSEMNVSTLELGDSALYLCASSLSGSGYEQYFGPGTRLTVT.

This clone was seen once. The chain joins TRBV7-9 to TRBJ2-3, with D possibly called TRBD1 or TRBD2 (5 bases each). Per the germline V gene, CDR1 is SEHNR and CDR2 is FQNEAQ (reference sequence). Trimming stripped 1 base from V and 8 bases from J, with 10 bases between. The CDR3 loop spans 13 amino acids. In DNA, the CDR3 is TGTGCCAGCAGCTTAGGGGGGATTCCTACGCAGTATTTT. This sequence encodes CASSLGGIPTQYF.

The chain has TRBV7-6 and TRBJ2-1; D unresolved. Trimming pared 1 base from V and 6 bases from J, leaving 13 bases between. There are 15 residues in the CDR3. Germline assignment: CDR1 SGHVS and CDR2 FNYEAQ. The CDR3 region has the DNA TGTGCCAGCAGCTTAGGGGGTAGAAGTAGCAATGAGCAGTTCTTC. This encodes CASSLGGRSSNEQFF. Full variable domain (remainder filled in from reference TRBV7-6 and TRBJ2-1): GAGVSQSPRYKVTKRGQDVALRCDPISGHVSLYWYRQALGQGPEFLTYFNYEAQQDKSGLPNDRFSAERPEGSISTLTIQRTEQRDSAMYRCASSLGGRSSNEQFFGPGTRLTVL.

This chain uses TRBV4-3 with TRBJ1-2; D call uncertain. The V gene lost 4 bases and the J gene lost 3 bases, with 15 bases spanning the gap. The CDR3 is made up of 15 amino acids. In germline, CDR1 is LGHNA, CDR2 YSLEER. CDR3 sequence: CASSPMGTPDYGYTF. CDR3 nucleotide sequence: TGCGCCAGCAGCCCCATGGGCACCCCAGACTATGGCTACACCTTC.

V usage is TRBV29-1 and J usage is TRBJ1-1; D remains ambiguous. V was cut by 6 bases and J by 3 bases, with 11 bases left in between. The CDR3 sequence is 12 residues long. Germline V gene lookup returns CDR1 SQVTM and CDR2 ANQGSEA. CDR3 sequence (DNA): TGCAGCGTCGCGACACTAGACACTGAAGCTTTCTTT. Amino acid sequence: CSVATLDTEAFF.

Of note for this clone: A far larger clone is one nucleotide away, so this likely arose from a read error. The chain has TRBV5-6 and TRBJ1-1; D gene ambiguous. Germline CDR1 is SGHDT and CDR2 is YYEEEE. The CDR3 spans 13 residues. V was shortened by 2 bases and J by 0 bases, with 5 bases between the two germline ends. This CDR3 reads CASSLDMNTEAFF. CDR3 bases: TGTGCCAGCAGCTTAGACATGAACACTGAAGCTTTCTTT.

This sequence joins TRBV28 and TRBJ2-1, with unresolved D. Per the germline V gene, CDR1 is MDHEN and CDR2 is SYDVKM. V lost 8 bases to trimming and J lost 0 bases, with 17 bases between them. This CDR3 is built from 16 residues. Here the CDR3 DNA reads TGTGCCAGCCTAGAGATGGGCAGCAGCTCCTACAATGAGCAGTTCTTC. Its protein product is CASLEMGSSSYNEQFF. Filled out from reference TRBV28 and TRBJ2-1, the complete variable domain reads DVKVTQSSRYLVKRTGEKVFLECVQDMDHENMFWYRQDPGLGLRLIYFSYDVKMKEKGDIPEGYSVSREKKERFSLILESASTNQTSMYLCASLEMGSSSYNEQFFGPGTRLTVL.

V gene TRBV9 combines with J gene TRBJ2-3; 9 nucleotides align to TRBD1. The germline CDR1 and CDR2 sequences are SGDLS and YYNGEE. The CDR3 sequence is 15 residues long. V was clipped by 0 bases and J by 1 base; unmatched bases: 0. The CDR3 region is CASSVGDRGTDTQYF. The CDR3 region has the DNA TGTGCCAGCAGCGTAGGGGACAGGGGCACAGATACGCAGTATTTT.

A few counts support this clone. This chain connects TRBV4-3 to TRBJ1-1; perhaps TRBD1 as D (5 bases). Germline CDR1 LGHNA, CDR2 YSLEER. The V gene lost 1 base and the J gene lost 1 base, with 7 bases spanning the gap. CDR3 length equals 14 residues. CDR3 in amino acids: CASSQGGTNTEAFF. For the CDR3, the DNA is TGCGCCAGCAGCCAAGGAGGGACGAACACTGAAGCTTTCTTT.

The chain carries TRBV9 and TRBJ2-2; 14 positions match TRBD2. V was clipped by 0 bases and J by 3 bases; unmatched bases: 13. This CDR3 has 21 residues. The germline V gene has CDR1 SGDLS and CDR2 YYNGEE. CDR3 sequence: CASSVGTPGTSGRTDTGELFF. DNA of the CDR3: TGTGCCAGCAGCGTAGGAACGCCCGGGACTAGCGGGAGAACTGACACCGGGGAGCTGTTTTTT.

This clone came up a few times. The chain joins TRBV6-6 to TRBJ2-5; a weak D match, TRBD1 (6 bases). The J call is in doubt because the DNA end fits TRBJ2-7 better. Germline V gives CDR1 MNHNY, CDR2 SVGAGI (reference sequence). The CDR3 extends over 13 amino acids. Here the CDR3 reads CASSLAGDYEQYF. The CDR3 DNA reads TGTGCCAGCAGTTTGGCAGGGGACTACGAGCAGTACTTC.

The chain employs TRBV15 and TRBJ2-2, with D uncertain. The germline V gene has CDR1 LNHNV and CDR2 YYDKDF (reference sequence). V lost 0 bases and J lost 4, with 3 bases in between. This CDR3 has 13 amino acids. CDR3 loop: CATSRDVTGELFF. CDR3 bases: TGTGCCACCAGCAGAGATGTCACCGGGGAGCTGTTTTTT.

This clone has only a few counts. The CDR3 DNA reads as TGTGCCATCAGTGTCAACAGAAACACTGAAGCTTTCTTT. As protein: CAISVNRNTEAFF. This chain uses TRBV10-3 with TRBJ1-1; D remains ambiguous. V gave up 4 bases and J gave up 2 bases, with 8 bases separating them. Germline assignment: CDR1 ENHRY and CDR2 SYGVKD. The CDR3 sequence is 13 residues long.

The chain joins TRBV6-5 to TRBJ2-4, with 11 bases that match TRBD2. Germline V gene sequence: CDR1 MNHEY, CDR2 SVGAGI. This CDR3 spans 14 amino acids. The V segment lost 5 bases and the J segment 8 bases; nucleotides outside the gene matches: 5. The CDR3 loop reads CASSRTSGSYIQYF. The CDR3 DNA sequence: TGTGCCAGCAGTCGAACTAGCGGGAGCTACATTCAGTACTTC.

This clone was seen a single time. This chain joins TRBV10-3 and TRBJ2-7, with D hard to call. Germline V gene sequence: CDR1 ENHRY, CDR2 SYGVKD. Trimming stripped 1 base from V and 3 bases from J, with 13 bases between. CDR3 length: 15 residues. In nucleotides, the CDR3 is TGTGCCATCAGTGAGTTAGTAGCATCGATCTACGAGCAGTACTTC. Amino acids: CAISELVASIYEQYF.